Below are 18 T cell receptor beta chains sequenced from a single sample in a study of blood T cell repertoires in COVID-19. The assay was immunoSEQ multiplex PCR, and TCRdb's table has in-frame clones only and misses some. Of about 200,000 clones detected, roughly 80% appear once; the ten largest clones hold 12%. The specimen sequenced was PBMCs or T cells enriched from blood (not recorded which). The receptors were sampled from a man between 40 and 49 years old who had recovered from COVID-19.

Regarding this clone: In the same sample, other DNA sequences code for this CDR3. The chain has TRBV4-2 and TRBJ1-6, with D tentatively TRBD1 (5 bases). Germline V gene sequence: CDR1 LGHNA, CDR2 YNFKEQ. Trimming left V 0 bases short and J 9 bases short, with 12 bases between. The CDR3 is made up of 15 amino acids. The CDR3 DNA sequence: TGTGCCAGCAGCCAAGATAGGCAGGGTAGTTCACCCCTCCACTTT. Its translation: CASSQDRQGSSPLHF.

The chain has TRBV3-1 (or the pseudogene TRBV3-2) and TRBJ2-2; 7 bases agree with TRBD1. Per the germline V gene, CDR1 is LGHDT and CDR2 is YNNKEL (reference sequence). Trimming took 3 bases from V and 0 from J; bases not matched to a gene: 4. The CDR3 length is 16 residues. CDR3 in amino acids: CASSQPGTANTGELFF. The CDR3 nucleotides read TGTGCCAGCAGCCAGCCCGGGACAGCGAACACCGGGGAGCTGTTTTTT.

This clone was seen a handful of times. The chain couples TRBV2 to TRBJ1-6, with 7 bases aligning to TRBD1. Looked up from germline, CDR1 is SNHLY and CDR2 is FYNNEI. The ends lost 6 bases at V and 7 bases at J; junction bases unmatched: 9. This CDR3 region has 15 residues. This CDR3 reads CASRAGQRQNSPLHF. The DNA for the CDR3 is TGTGCCAGCAGGGCGGGACAGCGGCAAAATTCACCCCTCCACTTT.

The V call is TRBV5-5, the J call TRBJ1-2; D perhaps matches TRBD1 (6 bases). The V end lost 7 bases, the J end lost 2 bases, and 15 bases lay between the germline ends. The CDR3 sequence is 14 residues long. Per the germline V gene, CDR1 is SGHKS and CDR2 is YYEKEE (reference sequence). For the CDR3, the DNA is TGTGCCAGCGCTTGGGTACAGGGAAACTATGGCTACACCTTC. Protein sequence: CASAWVQGNYGYTF.

The gene calls are TRBV10-3 and TRBJ2-4; D possibly corresponds to TRBD1 (6 bases). Trimming removed 4 bases from V and 0 bases from J, with 10 bases in between. CDR3 size: 15 residues. Germline lookup yields CDR1 ENHRY and CDR2 SYGVKD. As DNA, the CDR3 is TGTGCCATCAGTGGGCAGGGGATAGCCAAAAACATTCAGTACTTC. Its translation: CAISGQGIAKNIQYF.

The rearrangement joins TRBV5-4 to TRBJ2-3, with TRBD2 identical over 8 bases. The CDR3 extends over 18 amino acids. V lost 0 bases, J lost 5 bases, and 14 bases stayed unmatched. The germline CDR1 and CDR2 sequences are SGHNT and YYREEE (reference sequence). As DNA, the CDR3 is TGTGCCAGCAGCTTGGTTCTAGCGGGCCCCGGGTTTGGAGATACGCAGTATTTT. It specifies CASSLVLAGPGFGDTQYF.

J is TRBJ2-7 and V is TRBV2, with D perhaps matching TRBD1 (6 bases). Trimming removed 6 bases from V and 0 bases from J, with 9 bases in between. The CDR3 loop spans 13 amino acids. Germline-derived CDR1 and CDR2 are SNHLY and FYNNEI. CDR3: CASRDSRSYEQYF. The DNA of the CDR3 is TGTGCCAGCAGGGACAGTCGCTCCTACGAGCAGTACTTC.

The chain carries TRBV4-3 and TRBJ2-1, with D unclear. CDR1 LGHNA and CDR2 YSLEER come from the germline V gene. The CDR3 runs 15 residues. Trimming removed 0 bases from V and 4 bases from J, with 10 bases in between. CDR3 in amino acids: CASSQDGGKYNEQFF. DNA of the CDR3: TGCGCCAGCAGCCAAGATGGCGGAAAATACAATGAGCAGTTCTTC.

Written as DNA, the CDR3 is TGCGCCAGCAGCCCGGGACAGTATTTTGGAAACACCATATATTTT. It is translated as CASSPGQYFGNTIYF. The V gene is TRBV23-1, the J gene TRBJ1-3; 7 nucleotides match TRBD1. TRBV23-1 is flagged as an ORF with uncertain function. With 6 bases clipped from V and 3 bases from J, the junction kept 8 bases outside the gene matches. This CDR3 comprises 15 residues.

This clone is judged medium-sized. V is TRBV29-1 and J is TRBJ2-1; 10 bases fit TRBD2. CDR1 is SQVTM and CDR2 is ANQGSEA in the germline V gene. Unmatched junction bases numbered 6, after V lost 6 bases and J lost 7 bases. This CDR3 is built from 13 residues. CDR3 amino acids: CSVAGLANNEQFF. The CDR3 DNA reads TGCAGCGTCGCGGGACTAGCGAATAATGAGCAGTTCTTC.

This chain connects TRBV6-1 to TRBJ1-2; D gene ambiguous. CDR3 length equals 16 residues. Trimming took 3 bases from V and 1 from J, leaving 15 bases between them. Germline values: CDR1 MNHNS, CDR2 SASEGT. CDR3 bases: TGTGCCAGCAGTGAGAATTCGGCGGGAAGTAACTATGGCTACACCTTC. Its translation is CASSENSAGSNYGYTF.

This chain connects TRBV5-8 to TRBJ2-1; tentatively, D is TRBD1 (6 bases). The CDR3 has 13 amino acids. Trimming removed 3 bases at V and 8 bases at J, with 12 bases between. Germline V gene data show CDR1 as SGHTS and CDR2 as YDEGEE. CDR3 in DNA: TGTGCCAGCAGCTCGCTAGGGGGATATGAGCAGTTCTTC. This encodes CASSSLGGYEQFF.

This clone was seen only a few times. The chain employs TRBV9 and TRBJ2-1; no reliable D call. The CDR3 sequence is 12 residues long. The germline V and J ends were trimmed by 0 bases and 7 bases, with 5 bases remaining between them. The V gene's germline CDR1 is SGDLS and CDR2 YYNGEE. DNA of the CDR3: TGTGCCAGCAGCGTAGGTTTAAATGAGCAGTTCTTC. Protein: CASSVGLNEQFF.

V usage is TRBV28 and J usage is TRBJ2-5; no firm D call. Trimming stripped 6 bases from V and 8 bases from J, with 16 bases between. There are 13 residues in the CDR3. Germline lookup yields CDR1 MDHEN and CDR2 SYDVKM. The CDR3 protein is CASSNSPSPTQYF. As DNA, the CDR3 is TGTGCCAGCAGCAACTCACCCTCCCCAACCCAGTACTTC.

The chain links TRBV5-6 to TRBJ1-6; D uncertain. The germline V gene encodes CDR1 SGHDT and CDR2 YYEEEE. The CDR3 covers 15 residues. Trimming took off 0 bases at V and 5 bases at J, with 9 bases between the two ends. The CDR3 DNA follows: TGTGCCAGCAGCTTGGCCGGAGTTGATAATTCACCCCTCCACTTT. Protein product: CASSLAGVDNSPLHF.

The V call is TRBV29-1, the J call TRBJ1-2, with 7 bases matching TRBD1. J was trimmed by 6 bases and V by 6 bases; bases with no gene match: 19. The CDR3 extends over 16 amino acids. Per germline, CDR1 SQVTM and CDR2 ANQGSEA. The CDR3: CSVYGSVIRDSHGYTF. CDR3 DNA sequence: TGCAGCGTCTACGGATCGGTGATCCGGGACAGCCATGGCTACACCTTC.

This clone was recorded only once. V and J are TRBV7-2 and TRBJ2-5; the D gene is possibly TRBD1 (7 bases). V was trimmed by 5 bases and J by 2 bases, leaving 15 bases between them. CDR1 is SGHTA and CDR2 is FQGNSA in the germline V gene. The CDR3 spans 15 residues. In DNA form, the CDR3 reads TGTGCCAGCAGCCCGCGGGACAGCAGACAAGAGACCCAGTACTTC. Translation gives CASSPRDSRQETQYF.

The chain uses TRBV11-3 and TRBJ1-6; D call uncertain. CDR3 size: 13 residues. From germline, CDR1 is SGHNT and CDR2 YENEEA. V dropped 3 bases and J dropped 8 bases, with 8 bases sitting between them. Written as DNA, the CDR3 is TGTGCCAGCAGCTTGACGGCGGATTCACCCCTCCACTTT. Translation: CASSLTADSPLHF.